The 24 T cell receptor beta chains listed next were all sequenced from one sample in a study of regulatory T cells in long-lasting Graves disease. The time point denotes: persistent/refractory GD, antithyroid drugs over 5 years with positive TRAb. The TCR library was made from RNA that had been extracted from PBMCs in TRIzol. Relying on iRepertoire HTBI primers and Arm-PCR of CDR3 regions, the team built TCR beta libraries. TCRdb processed the multiplex PCR reads anew with MiXCR; each CDR3 protein has one entry. Here the sample spans 600,000 to 850,000 distinct CDR3 sequences, around 30% being singletons. The source was peripheral blood mononuclear cells (PBMCs), collected when the disease was refractory, from a patient treated with antithyroid drugs. All receptors derive from a female donor with Graves disease.

The rearrangement joins TRBV6-1 to TRBJ2-7, with a possible D match to TRBD1 (6 bases). Per germline, CDR1 MNHNS and CDR2 SASEGT. Trimming shortened V by 1 base and J by 6 bases, and 10 bases separated the two germline ends. The length of the CDR3 is 13 residues. CDR3 sequence (DNA): TGTGCCAGCAGTGAAGGTTCAGGGGCCGAGCAGTACTTC. Amino acids: CASSEGSGAEQYF.

This clonotype was seen more than once but under ten times. The chain couples TRBV30 to TRBJ2-1; D is ambiguous. This CDR3 region has 14 residues. Trimming removed 2 bases from V and 0 bases from J, with 8 bases in between. Germline CDR1 GTSNPN, CDR2 SVGIG (reference sequence). CDR3 nucleotide sequence: TGTGCCTGGAGTACCTCGAGCTCCTACAATGAGCAGTTCTTC. Residues: CAWSTSSSYNEQFF.

The chain uses TRBV28 and TRBJ2-1; 9 bases match TRBD1. Germline trimming cut 4 bases from V and 13 bases from J; bases unmatched to any gene: 8. The length of the CDR3 is 13 residues. CDR1 and CDR2 from the germline V gene are MDHEN and SYDVKM. CDR3 in amino acids: CASSSDRGFSQFF. CDR3 sequence (DNA): TGTGCCAGCAGTTCGGACAGGGGTTTTTCTCAGTTCTTC.

Comments on this clonotype: One end of the junction varies from germline; a read error may be responsible. This chain uses TRBV24-1 with TRBJ1-2, with D uncertain. CDR1 and CDR2 (germline): KGHDR, SFDVKD. The CDR3 spans 13 residues. In DNA, the CDR3 is TGTGCCACCAGTGACACAGAGAACTATGGCTGCACCTTC. Encoded protein: CATSDTENYGCTF.

This clonotype was found a few times. This chain connects TRBV12-3 or TRBV12-4 to TRBJ1-1; D ambiguous. Trimming shortened V by 6 bases and J by 9 bases, and 23 bases separated the two germline ends. CDR3 length equals 15 residues. The chain's CDR3 is CASRDPGVGRQKAFF. CDR3 DNA: TGTGCCAGCAGAGATCCCGGAGTAGGACGGCAGAAAGCTTTCTTT.

The rearrangement links TRBV5-5 to TRBJ2-2; TRBD2 matches at 10 bases. The CDR3 covers 15 residues. Losses at the gene ends were 0 bases for V and 7 bases for J; bases not matched to a gene: 3. Per the germline V gene, CDR1 is SGHKS and CDR2 is YYEKEE (reference sequence). CDR3 nucleotide sequence: TGTGCCAGCAGCTTGGGGACTAGCGGAAACGGGGAGCTGTTTTTT. Encoded protein: CASSLGTSGNGELFF.

The V call is TRBV20-1, the J call TRBJ2-5; no clear D. The germline V and J ends were trimmed by 5 bases and 4 bases, with 23 bases remaining between them. The germline V gene has CDR1 DFQATT and CDR2 SNEGSKA (reference sequence). CDR3 size: 16 residues. CDR3: CSAYVSSSPPPETQYF. CDR3 DNA sequence: TGCAGTGCTTACGTTTCGAGCTCCCCTCCCCCAGAGACCCAGTACTTC.

A few counts support this clonotype. The chain has TRBV19 and TRBJ1-1, with D perhaps TRBD1 (5 bases). Trimming removed 6 bases from V and 0 bases from J, with 14 bases in between. The CDR3 runs to 15 residues. CDR1 LNHDA and CDR2 SQIVND come from the germline V gene (reference sequence). In nucleotides, the CDR3 is TGTGCCAGTAGCCCGCCTAGACAGTTGAACACTGAAGCTTTCTTT. It translates to CASSPPRQLNTEAFF.

This sequence joins TRBV5-5 and TRBJ1-2; D perhaps matches TRBD1 (6 bases). The CDR3 covers 15 residues. V lost 3 bases to trimming and J lost 1 base, with 13 bases between them. The germline CDR1 and CDR2 sequences are SGHKS and YYEKEE (reference sequence). The CDR3 reads CASSSRQALNYGYTF. CDR3 nucleotides: TGTGCCAGCAGCTCCAGACAGGCTCTTAACTATGGCTACACCTTC.

The rearrangement uses TRBV7-9 and TRBJ1-2, with 12 bases lining up with TRBD1. Trimming removed 3 bases from V and 7 bases from J; junction bases left unmatched: 6. Germline assignment: CDR1 SEHNR and CDR2 FQNEAQ (reference sequence). The CDR3 is 15 amino acids. The CDR3: CASSFTGTGGSGYTF. DNA for the CDR3: TGTGCCAGCAGCTTCACCGGGACAGGGGGCTCTGGCTACACCTTC.

The V call is TRBV12-3 or TRBV12-4, the J call TRBJ1-1; D is ambiguous. The CDR3 is 14 amino acids. Trimming took off 4 bases at V and 2 bases at J, with 11 bases between the two ends. This CDR3 is CASSSLRLNTEAFF. CDR3 DNA sequence: TGTGCCAGCAGTTCGCTCAGACTTAACACTGAAGCTTTCTTT.

The V call is TRBV6-1, the J call TRBJ2-7; TRBD1 aligns across 9 bases. Germline values: CDR1 MNHNS, CDR2 SASEGT. J was trimmed by 2 bases and V by 2 bases; bases with no gene match: 4. The CDR3 totals 15 residues. CDR3 DNA sequence: TGTGCCAGCAGTGAATCGACAGGGGGTCCCTACGAGCAGTACTTC. This gives the protein CASSESTGGPYEQYF.

This clonotype occurred a few times. The rearrangement joins TRBV2 to TRBJ2-7; perhaps TRBD2 as D (5 bases). CDR3 size: 14 residues. The germline V gene has CDR1 SNHLY and CDR2 FYNNEI. V lost 3 bases to trimming and J lost 5 bases, with 14 bases between them. CDR3 bases: TGTGCCAGCAGTGATCTGGAAACTAGAAACGAGCAGTACTTC. It codes for CASSDLETRNEQYF.

This clonotype was observed at least ten times. The chain employs TRBV2 and TRBJ1-6, with a weak D call TRBD1 (5 bases). The CDR3 consists of 15 residues. Germline V gene data show CDR1 as SNHLY and CDR2 as FYNNEI. Between the trimmed V and J ends, which lost 5 bases and 11 bases, there was a span of 19 bases. For the CDR3, the DNA is TGTGCCAGCAGTCGGGACCGGGCCCAACAGGCACCCCTCCACTTT. As protein: CASSRDRAQQAPLHF.

This clonotype was counted a few times. The chain is built from TRBV6-1 and TRBJ1-2; maybe TRBD1 (5 bases). The V gene's germline CDR1 is MNHNS and CDR2 SASEGT. V lost 6 bases, J lost 4 bases, and 15 bases lay in between. This CDR3 region has 14 residues. The chain's CDR3 is CASRSHGALYGYTF. DNA of the CDR3: TGTGCCAGCAGATCCCATGGGGCGCTCTATGGCTACACCTTC.

The V call is TRBV6-1, the J call TRBJ2-2; 8 nucleotides align to TRBD1. V lost 6 bases, J lost 3 bases, and 6 bases stayed unmatched. The length of the CDR3 is 15 residues. Germline V gene lookup returns CDR1 MNHNS and CDR2 SASEGT. CDR3 nucleotides: TGTGCCAGCAGAAGGACAGGGATTGACACCGGGGAGCTGTTTTTT. It specifies CASRRTGIDTGELFF.

J is TRBJ2-5 and V is TRBV2, with D perhaps matching TRBD1 or TRBD2 (5 bases each). The V gene lost 5 bases and the J gene lost 3 bases, with 16 bases spanning the gap. This CDR3 contains 15 residues. CDR1 SNHLY and CDR2 FYNNEI come from the germline V gene. CDR3 sequence (DNA): TGTGCCAGCAGTTTCTCCGGGGCTAGTGAAGAGACCCAGTACTTC. It is translated as CASSFSGASEETQYF.

Here the CDR3 DNA reads TGTGCCTGGAGTCCGACAGGAATCGGGGGCTCTGGGGCCAACGTCCTGACTTTC. Protein product: CAWSPTGIGGSGANVLTF. The chain combines TRBV30 with TRBJ2-6; D assignment may be TRBD1 or TRBD2 (6 bases each). Looked up from germline, CDR1 is GTSNPN and CDR2 is SVGIG (reference sequence). Trimming removed 2 bases from V and 0 bases from J, with 17 bases in between. There are 18 residues in the CDR3.

The rearrangement uses TRBV6-2 or TRBV6-3 and TRBJ1-4; 8 nucleotides align to TRBD1. Germline trimming cut 6 bases from V and 3 bases from J; bases unmatched to any gene: 9. From germline, CDR1 is MNHEY and CDR2 SVGEGT. The CDR3 totals 16 residues. CDR3 in amino acids: CASRELDRGANEKLFF. The CDR3 DNA follows: TGTGCCAGCAGAGAACTCGACAGGGGCGCTAATGAAAAACTGTTTTTT.

This clonotype came up a few times. The chain is built from TRBV12-3 or TRBV12-4 and TRBJ1-4; D possibly corresponds to TRBD1 (5 bases). The CDR3 runs 13 residues. Trimming took off 3 bases at V and 5 bases at J, with 7 bases between the two ends. The CDR3 here is CASSLWGNEKLFF. The CDR3 nucleotides read TGTGCCAGCAGTTTGTGGGGGAATGAAAAACTGTTTTTT.

This clonotype was counted ten times or more. J is TRBJ2-2 and V is TRBV28, with TRBD2 identical over 9 bases. The J segment lost 7 bases and the V segment lost 3 bases, leaving 6 bases of the junction unmatched. There are 15 residues in the CDR3. Germline assignment: CDR1 MDHEN and CDR2 SYDVKM. The CDR3 loop is CASSLSAGGGGELFF. CDR3 nucleotides: TGTGCCAGCAGTTTGTCGGCGGGAGGGGGCGGGGAGCTGTTTTTT. The full variable domain, with the rest looked up from reference TRBV28 and TRBJ2-2, is DVKVTQSSRYLVKRTGEKVFLECVQDMDHENMFWYRQDPGLGLRLIYFSYDVKMKEKGDIPEGYSVSREKKERFSLILESASTNQTSMYLCASSLSAGGGGELFFGEGSRLTVL.

This clonotype was counted many times. This sequence joins TRBV5-8 and TRBJ1-2, with D possibly TRBD1 on 5 matching bases. Trimming removed 0 bases at V and 8 bases at J, with 20 bases between. Germline V gene sequence: CDR1 SGHTS, CDR2 YDEGEE. This CDR3 is 16 amino acids long. The CDR3 reads CASSLGGREHWSGYTF. As DNA, the CDR3 is TGTGCCAGCAGCTTGGGGGGACGTGAACACTGGAGCGGCTACACCTTC.

This clonotype was counted only a few times. This chain uses TRBV10-3 with TRBJ1-2, with D uncertain. Looked up from germline, CDR1 is ENHRY and CDR2 is SYGVKD. Trimming removed 11 bases from V and 0 bases from J, with 22 bases in between. The CDR3 is 16 residues long. CDR3 sequence: CALKDEGLVANYGYTF. The CDR3 DNA reads as TGTGCCCTCAAGGACGAAGGGTTGGTAGCTAACTATGGCTACACCTTC.

This clonotype has ten or more counts. CDR3 residues: CASSEPGQGRMNTEAFF. In DNA, the CDR3 is TGTGCCAGCAGTGAACCGGGACAGGGGCGAATGAACACTGAAGCTTTCTTT. The chain joins TRBV6-1 to TRBJ1-1, with 10 nucleotides matching TRBD1. CDR3 length equals 17 residues. V trimming: 2 bases; J trimming: 0 bases; junction bases outside the gene matches: 6. Germline CDR1 reads MNHNS; CDR2 reads SASEGT.